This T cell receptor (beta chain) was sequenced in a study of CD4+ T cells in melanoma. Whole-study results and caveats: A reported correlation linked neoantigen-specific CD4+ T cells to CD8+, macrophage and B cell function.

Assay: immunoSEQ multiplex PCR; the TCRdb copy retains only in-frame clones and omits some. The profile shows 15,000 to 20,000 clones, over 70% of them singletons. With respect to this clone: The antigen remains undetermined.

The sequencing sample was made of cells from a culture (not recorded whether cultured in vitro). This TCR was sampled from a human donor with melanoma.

CDR3 residues: CAWMTGLYYGYTF. The CDR3 coding sequence is TGTGCCTGGATGACAGGGTTGTACTATGGCTACACCTTC. The chain combines TRBV30 with TRBJ1-2; 7 bases align to TRBD1. The V gene end was trimmed by 4 bases and the J gene end by 3 bases; junction bases not matched to a gene: 5. The CDR3 is 13 amino acids. Germline V gene data show CDR1 as GTSNPN and CDR2 as SVGIG (reference sequence).